This T cell receptor (beta chain) was sequenced for a study of T cell repertoires in cytomegalovirus infection. Details on this clonotype: Antigen unknown. This could be a read error, since a much larger clone is one nucleotide away.

Study-wide findings and caveats: Adding up the frequency of public TCR beta families identified people who carried CMV plus the relevant HLA.

The CDR3 spans 15 residues. CDR1 SGHVS and CDR2 FNYEAQ come from the germline V gene. TCRdb reanalysed the reads using MiXCR and keeps one entry per CDR3 protein. There are around 630,000 distinct CDR3 sequences in the sample; roughly 26% occur only once, and 8% lies in the top ten. Source material: CD8+ T cells from PBMCs. The TCR originated in a human donor in good health (CMV status not recorded). Some clones in this sample may be carry-over from other donors' samples. This chain joins TRBV7-6 and TRBJ2-5, with D tentatively TRBD2 (6 bases). CDR3 residues: CASSLDIGAGETQYF. CDR3 in DNA: TGTGCTAGCAGCTTAGATATCGGGGCGGGGGAGACCCAGTACTTC.